Sequencing of this TCR beta chain was carried out in a study of T cells after yellow fever vaccination. Between the trimmed V and J ends, which lost 5 bases and 7 bases, there was a span of 20 bases. The CDR3 sequence is 15 residues long. Germline assignment: CDR1 SEHNR and CDR2 FQNEAQ (reference sequence). A universal primer site and UMIs were added as TCR cDNA was made by 5'RACE template switching. In TCRdb, the 5' RACE reads were re-called with MiXCR into one record per CDR3 protein. Of 100,000 to 150,000 distinct CDR3 sequences in the sample, 7.4% were seen once. General study points: The secondary response was weaker, and its peak arrived faster, on day 5 versus 15. Sorted repertoires could include abundant contaminating clonotypes from bulk cells.

There are many counts of this clonotype. The antigen remains undetermined. The sample was CD4+ T cells sorted from PBMCs, taken approximately 11 days after the first yellow fever vaccination. The TCR sequence derives from a young man who received the YFV17D yellow fever vaccine. The gene calls are TRBV7-9 and TRBJ2-5; possibly TRBD1 for D (5 bases). CDR3 bases: TGTGCCAGCAGCCCACCCCAGGGTTCCTGGGGGACCCAGTACTTC. Protein product: CASSPPQGSWGTQYF.